The rows below give T cell receptor beta chains drawn from one sample of a study of blood T cell repertoires in COVID-19. The table came from immunoSEQ multiplex PCR; TCRdb's copy has only in-frame clones and leaves some out. The sample has fewer than 300,000 clones; around 90% are singletons. The sequencing sample was made of PBMCs or T cells enriched from blood (not recorded which). All receptors derive from a young woman who had recovered from COVID-19. CDR3s include the opening cysteine and the closing phenylalanine or tryptophan. A D gene is named only where the DNA matches it firmly. Size is omitted from some rows. Given values are once, few, many or a class for expanded clones.

clone_size d_call j_call v_call cdr3_nt cdr3_aa
NA TRBD2 TRBJ2-7 TRBV4-1 TGCGCCAGCAGCCAAGCAGGGATTGCGGGAGGGAAATACGAGCAGTACTTC CASSQAGIAGGKYEQYF
NA NA TRBJ2-6 TRBV27 TGTGCCAGCAGTTTAATTTTTACTCGCTCTGGGGCCAACGTCCTGACTTTC CASSLIFTRSGANVLTF
NA TRBD1 TRBJ1-1 TRBV19 TGTGCCAGTAGTACCCAGACAGGGGCAGCTTTCTTT CASSTQTGAAFF
NA NA TRBJ1-1 TRBV18 TGTGCCAGCTCGCTCGGGACGGGGGACACTGAAGCTTTCTTT CASSLGTGDTEAFF
NA NA TRBJ1-1 TRBV14 TGTGCCAGCAGCCGCCGGGGGAACTCATTTATGAACACTGAAGCTTTCTTT CASSRRGNSFMNTEAFF
once TRBD2 TRBJ2-1 TRBV15 TGTGCCACCAGCAGAATGACTAGCGGGATGGGGAATGAGCAGTTCTTC CATSRMTSGMGNEQFF
NA NA TRBJ2-2 TRBV19 TGTGCCAGTAGTGTCGGGGGCGCGGGAGATGTCGGGGAGCTGTTTTTT CASSVGGAGDVGELFF
NA NA TRBJ1-6 TRBV4-3 TGCGCCAGCAGCCAAGATAGGGGACATTCAAATTCACCCCTCCACTTT CASSQDRGHSNSPLHF
NA TRBD1 TRBJ1-2 TRBV7-2 TGTGCCAGCAGCCAGGGGACAGTATGGGGCTATGGCTACACCTTC CASSQGTVWGYGYTF
NA NA TRBJ1-5 TRBV6-6 TGTGCCAGCAGTCCCCGACAGGACATATATAGCAATCAGCCCCAGCATTTT CASSPRQDIYSNQPQHF
NA NA TRBJ2-6 TRBV18 TGTGCCAGCTCACCAAACCTATTTGGGGCCAACGTCCTGACTTTC CASSPNLFGANVLTF
NA TRBD1 TRBJ1-5 TRBV2 TGTGCCAGCAGTTTACAGGGGGCTAGCAATCAGCCCCAGCATTTT CASSLQGASNQPQHF
NA TRBD1 TRBJ1-6 TRBV30 TGTGCCTGGAGAGACAGGGCTAATTCACCCCTCCACTTT CAWRDRANSPLHF
NA NA TRBJ1-5 TRBV27 TGTGCCAGCAGTTCAGGGAGGGGTCAGCCCCAGCATTTT CASSSGRGQPQHF
NA TRBD1 TRBJ2-1 TRBV9 TGTGCCAGCAGCGCCGACAGGGGGATTATCGACAATGAGCAGTTCTTC CASSADRGIIDNEQFF
NA TRBD2 TRBJ2-1 TRBV19 TGTGCCAGTAGTATAGATCGTCCGCTAGCGGGACCCATCAATGAGCAGTTCTTC CASSIDRPLAGPINEQFF
NA NA TRBJ1-2 TRBV6-5 TGTGCCAGCAGTTCAGGCTATGGCTACACCTTC CASSSGYGYTF
NA NA TRBJ1-5 TRBV24-1 TGTGCCACCAGTGATTCGGACAGCGATTACAATCAGCCCCAGCATTTT CATSDSDSDYNQPQHF
NA NA TRBJ2-1 TRBV7-6 TGTGCCAGCAGCTTACGGACAGAGAGGTCCGAAGAGCAGTTCTTC CASSLRTERSEEQFF
NA NA TRBJ2-7 TRBV27 TGTGCCAGCAGTTTACAGGGCGCCTACGAGCAGTACTTC CASSLQGAYEQYF
NA NA TRBJ1-1 TRBV24-1 TGTGCCACCAGTGATCGGGGGGCTGAAGCTTTCTTT CATSDRGAEAFF
NA NA TRBJ1-2 TRBV28 TGTGCCAGCATATCTGTACAGGGTAACTATGGCTACACCTTC CASISVQGNYGYTF
NA NA TRBJ2-7 TRBV27 TGTGCCAGCAGTAGGAGCTCCTACGAGCAGTACTTC CASSRSSYEQYF
once NA TRBJ2-1 TRBV20-1 TGCAGTGCTAGAACCGGGAGTGAGCAGTTCTTC CSARTGSEQFF
NA TRBD1 TRBJ2-1 TRBV7-9 TGTGCCAGCAGCGGGACAGGGGCTTCCTACAATGAGCAGTTCTTC CASSGTGASYNEQFF
NA TRBD1 TRBJ1-1 TRBV18 TGTGCCAGCTCGCGCACCGGGACAGGCACTGAAGCTTTCTTT CASSRTGTGTEAFF
NA NA TRBJ2-1 TRBV10-3 TGTGCCATCAGTGGAAAGAGCTCCTACAATGAGCAGTTCTTC CAISGKSSYNEQFF
NA NA TRBJ2-1 TRBV5-1 TGCGCCAGCAGCCCGGAGACAGGTCCTATACGTGAGCAGTTCTTC CASSPETGPIREQFF
once NA TRBJ1-2 TRBV28 TGTGCCAGCAGTTCCCCCGGGAAGGGCCCCAAAAACTATGGCTACACCTTC CASSSPGKGPKNYGYTF
NA NA TRBJ2-1 TRBV19 TGTGCCAGTAGGGACAGATACAATGAGCAGTTCTTC CASRDRYNEQFF
NA NA TRBJ1-5 TRBV6-2/TRBV6-3 TGTGCCAGCAGTCAGGGACTTCGGGCCCAGCATTTT CASSQGLRAQHF
NA TRBD1 TRBJ1-6 TRBV3-1/TRBV3-2 TGTGCCAGCAGCCAAGATTATCGGACAGGGAGGCATTCACCCCTCCACTTT CASSQDYRTGRHSPLHF
NA NA TRBJ1-1 TRBV30 TGTGCCTGGAGTGGACACCTTACAAGAAACACTGAAGCTTTCTTT CAWSGHLTRNTEAFF
NA TRBD2 TRBJ2-7 TRBV6-2/TRBV6-3 TGTGCCAGCAGTTCGGCGGGGACTAGCGGATCCTACGAGCAGTACTTC CASSSAGTSGSYEQYF
NA NA TRBJ2-7 TRBV5-1 TGCGCCAGCAGCTTGGTCGCGGATTCCTACGAGCAGTACTTC CASSLVADSYEQYF
NA NA TRBJ2-7 TRBV18 TGTGCCAGCTCACCACAACAGGGTTCTTGGGAGCAGTACTTC CASSPQQGSWEQYF
NA NA TRBJ2-3 TRBV7-9 TGTGCCAGCAGGGAGATCCACACAGATACGCAGTATTTT CASREIHTDTQYF
NA TRBD1 TRBJ2-2 TRBV5-1 TGCGCCAGCAGCGTGGACAGGTTCCCCACCGGGGAGCTGTTTTTT CASSVDRFPTGELFF
NA NA TRBJ2-7 TRBV15 TGTGCCACCAGCAGAGATATCGGGAGCTACGAGCAGTACTTC CATSRDIGSYEQYF
NA NA TRBJ2-5 TRBV18 TGTGCCAGCTCACCACCTCCAGGGATACAAGAGACCCAGTACTTC CASSPPPGIQETQYF
NA TRBD1 TRBJ2-5 TRBV10-3 TGTGCCATCAGTGTTAGTGGGGACAGCCAAGAGACCCAGTACTTC CAISVSGDSQETQYF
NA NA TRBJ2-1 TRBV24-1 TGTGCCACCAGTAGCGGAGGTCTCAATGAGCAGTTCTTC CATSSGGLNEQFF
NA TRBD1 TRBJ2-1 TRBV9 TGTGCCAGCAGACAGGGACAGGGAGGTTGGAATGAGCAGTTCTTC CASRQGQGGWNEQFF
NA TRBD1 TRBJ2-7 TRBV6-2/TRBV6-3 TGTGCCAGCAGCTATATACTGGGACAGAAGTACTTC CASSYILGQKYF
NA TRBD2 TRBJ2-1 TRBV5-1 TGCGCCAGCAGCCTTTCGACTAGCCCCCTAAATGAGCAGTTCTTC CASSLSTSPLNEQFF
NA TRBD2 TRBJ2-7 TRBV30 TGTGCCTGGAGGGTAGCGGGAGCCTCCTACGAGCAGTACTTC CAWRVAGASYEQYF
NA NA TRBJ1-2 TRBV2 TGTGCCAGCACCCGGGACAAACCTAACTATGGCTACACCTTC CASTRDKPNYGYTF
NA TRBD1 TRBJ1-1 TRBV7-8 TGTGCCAGCAGCTCAGCCGGGACAGGGGGACCCGGGGATCAAGCTTTCTTT CASSSAGTGGPGDQAFF
NA TRBD2 TRBJ2-3 TRBV28 TGTGCCAGCACCAAATCGGGTGGGATAGCGGGTACAGATACGCAGTATTTT CASTKSGGIAGTDTQYF
once TRBD2 TRBJ2-3 TRBV5-1 TGCGCCAGCAGCTTGGTAGGACTAGCGGGTACAGATACGCAGTATTTT CASSLVGLAGTDTQYF
once NA TRBJ2-7 TRBV20-1 TGCAGTGCTAGTAGGGCAGGGATCACCTACGAGCAGTACTTC CSASRAGITYEQYF
NA NA TRBJ2-2 TRBV6-5 TGTGCCAGCAGCCAAGGGAGCTCTTCCGGGGAGCTGTTTTTT CASSQGSSSGELFF
NA NA TRBJ2-2 TRBV13 TGTGCCAGTAGGGGGAACACCGGGGAGCTGTTTTTT CASRGNTGELFF
NA TRBD2 TRBJ2-7 TRBV5-1 TGCGCCAGCAGGCTGGCGGGGGGGTCCTACGAGCAGTACTTC CASRLAGGSYEQYF